This TCR beta chain was observed in a study of shared clonotypes between healthy human individuals. Sequencing was performed with immunoSEQ multiplex PCR; in TCRdb, only in-frame clones are kept and a portion is missing. This table has around 2.3 million clones, nearly 97% appearing once. The clonotype originates from a man younger than 30 in good health. Input material: naive CD4+ T cells sorted from blood. The subset was: CD45RA+ positively selected.

CDR3 coding DNA: TGCGCCAGCAGCCCCCGGGCCAGGGGGGCCTACGAGCAGTACTTC. Translation: CASSPRARGAYEQYF. The J gene is TRBJ2-7, the V gene TRBV4-3; tentatively, D is TRBD1 (7 bases). Trimming stripped 4 bases from V and 2 bases from J, with 15 bases between. Germline V CDR1 and CDR2: LGHNA, YSLEER. The CDR3 is made up of 15 amino acids.